This passage covers 32 T cell receptor beta chains from one sample sequenced in a study of shared clonotypes between healthy human individuals. TCRdb's table, derived via immunoSEQ multiplex PCR, lists solely in-frame clones and lacks some. The profile covers roughly 2,300,000 clones, with 85% to 95% appearing a single time and 0.3% to 0.4% taken by the ten largest. The specimen was naive CD4+ T cells from PBMCs. As for subset: CD45RA+ positively selected. The receptor set was obtained from a man between 18 and 29 years old in good health. Some clones in this sample may be carry-over from other donors' samples.

The V and J genes are TRBV2 and TRBJ2-3; D gene unclear. Germline values: CDR1 SNHLY, CDR2 FYNNEI. The CDR3 is 12 residues long. V was clipped by 7 bases and J by 6 bases, with 11 bases between them. The CDR3 DNA sequence: TGTGCCAGCAAGACTTCCGGGGATACGCAGTATTTT. As protein: CASKTSGDTQYF.

The J gene is TRBJ2-2, the V gene TRBV4-2; D might be TRBD2 (5 bases). The CDR3 covers 17 residues. Trimming took off 0 bases at V and 6 bases at J, with 17 bases between the two ends. CDR1 is LGHNA and CDR2 is YNFKEQ in the germline V gene. The CDR3 loop reads CASSQEGRLSGAGELFF. CDR3 coding DNA: TGTGCCAGCAGCCAAGAGGGGAGACTCTCAGGCGCCGGGGAGCTGTTTTTT.

The chain employs TRBV6-5 and TRBJ1-1, with 7 bases identical to TRBD1. The V gene's germline CDR1 is MNHEY and CDR2 SVGAGI. The V gene end was trimmed by 5 bases and the J gene end by 1 base; junction bases not matched to a gene: 4. CDR3 length equals 14 residues. This chain's CDR3 is CASSRTGKNTEAFF. Here the CDR3 DNA reads TGTGCCAGCAGTCGGACAGGAAAGAACACTGAAGCTTTCTTT.

V usage is TRBV18 and J usage is TRBJ2-5, with 12 bases aligning to TRBD1. The CDR3 totals 16 residues. The germline V gene has CDR1 KGHSH and CDR2 LQKENI. V was clipped by 3 bases and J by 5 bases; unmatched bases: 7. CDR3 loop: CASSPRGQGAWETQYF. CDR3 DNA: TGTGCCAGCTCACCCAGGGGACAGGGGGCCTGGGAGACCCAGTACTTC.

The V gene is TRBV7-2, the J gene TRBJ2-5; D may be TRBD2 (5 bases). The CDR3 contains 15 residues. V lost 5 bases and J lost 5, with 18 bases in between. Germline loops: CDR1 SGHTA, CDR2 FQGNSA. CDR3 loop: CASSPYGQPGETQYF. For the CDR3, the DNA is TGTGCCAGCAGCCCCTACGGTCAGCCGGGGGAGACCCAGTACTTC.

The V and J genes are TRBV6-5 and TRBJ1-5, with no clear D. Germline-derived CDR1 and CDR2 are MNHEY and SVGAGI. V lost 6 bases to trimming and J lost 2 bases, with 11 bases between them. The CDR3 has 14 amino acids. The CDR3 is CASSPTAGNQPQHF. CDR3 sequence (DNA): TGTGCCAGCAGCCCTACAGCAGGCAATCAGCCCCAGCATTTT.

The chain links TRBV5-1 to TRBJ2-7, with D perhaps TRBD2 (6 bases). Trimming removed 0 bases at V and 0 bases at J, with 22 bases between. Germline V CDR1 and CDR2: SGHRS, YFSETQ. This CDR3 is 19 amino acids long. CDR3 in DNA: TGCGCCAGCAGCTTGGGGCTTCCACCGGAGGGCGGCTACTCCTACGAGCAGTACTTC. Its translation: CASSLGLPPEGGYSYEQYF.

The gene calls are TRBV25-1 and TRBJ2-1; a weak D match, TRBD1 (6 bases). Germline values: CDR1 MGHDK, CDR2 SYGVNS. Trimming cost V 4 bases and J 7 bases, with 14 bases left between them. The CDR3 contains 14 residues. The CDR3 spells CASSALQGRNEQFF. The CDR3 DNA reads TGTGCCAGCAGTGCCCTACAGGGTAGGAATGAGCAGTTCTTC.

This clone has a handful of counts. CDR3 loop: CAITESSVGVPFF. The DNA for the CDR3 is TGTGCCATCACAGAGTCGTCGGTGGGGGTCCCCTTCTTT. The chain employs TRBV10-3 and TRBJ1-1; a possible D gene is TRBD1 (5 bases). The V and J ends lost 7 bases and 14 bases respectively, with 23 bases between them. CDR1 and CDR2 (germline): ENHRY, SYGVKD. This CDR3 comprises 13 residues.

The rearrangement uses TRBV19 and TRBJ1-4, with TRBD1 matching over 10 bases. In germline, CDR1 is LNHDA, CDR2 SQIVND (reference sequence). This CDR3 is built from 15 residues. The V gene end was trimmed by 5 bases and the J gene end by 7 bases; junction bases not matched to a gene: 7. Here the CDR3 reads CASSFPGQGTEKLFF. DNA of the CDR3: TGTGCCAGTAGTTTCCCGGGACAGGGGACTGAAAAACTGTTTTTT.

This sequence joins TRBV7-3 and TRBJ2-1; 14 bases are shared with TRBD2. The CDR3 is made up of 16 amino acids. V shed 5 bases, J shed 5 bases, and the junction held 5 bases outside the gene matches. Germline V gene lookup returns CDR1 SGHTA and CDR2 FQGTGA. CDR3 DNA sequence: TGTGCCAGCAGCCCAGGACTAGCGGGAGGTAACAATGAGCAGTTCTTC. This codes for CASSPGLAGGNNEQFF.

The CDR3 bases are TGTGCCAGCAGTTTCGGGTCTAGCAATCAGCCCCAGCATTTT. The encoded protein is CASSFGSSNQPQHF. This chain connects TRBV2 to TRBJ1-5; D remains ambiguous. The germline V gene encodes CDR1 SNHLY and CDR2 FYNNEI. V lost 5 bases and J lost 0, with 8 bases in between. CDR3 length: 14 residues. The full variable domain, with the rest looked up from reference TRBV2 and TRBJ1-5, is EPEVTQTPSHQVTQMGQEVILRCVPISNHLYFYWYRQILGQKVEFLVSFYNNEISEKSEIFDDQFSVERPDGSNFTLKIRSTKLEDSAMYFCASSFGSSNQPQHFGDGTRLSIL.

For this clone: Other DNA sequences in this specimen translate into the identical CDR3. V and J are TRBV5-1 and TRBJ2-5; D is uncertain. Trimming shortened V by 2 bases and J by 5 bases, and 7 bases separated the two germline ends. Germline V gene sequence: CDR1 SGHRS, CDR2 YFSETQ. The CDR3 spans 12 residues. CDR3 in amino acids: CASSFFGETQYF. The CDR3 DNA reads TGCGCCAGCAGCTTTTTCGGGGAGACCCAGTACTTC.

The CDR3 DNA sequence: TGTGCCTGGACCCTTAAGAGGGCACAGGGGAAGGAGACCCAGTACTTC. It codes for CAWTLKRAQGKETQYF. The gene calls are TRBV30 and TRBJ2-5; 7 bases match TRBD1. After removal of 4 bases from V and 5 bases from J, the junction contained 16 bases not matched to a gene. Per germline, CDR1 GTSNPN and CDR2 SVGIG (reference sequence). This CDR3 contains 16 residues.

V gene TRBV28 combines with J gene TRBJ1-1; TRBD1 aligns across 8 bases. Trimming removed 4 bases from V and 6 bases from J; junction bases left unmatched: 13. The germline gives CDR1 MDHEN, CDR2 SYDVKM. The CDR3 runs to 16 residues. This chain's CDR3 is CASSSPGTGYNPEAFF. The CDR3 DNA sequence: TGTGCCAGCAGTTCCCCCGGGACAGGCTATAACCCTGAAGCTTTCTTT.

The chain employs TRBV2 and TRBJ2-5; 7 nucleotides agree with TRBD2. V was pared by 5 bases and J by 2 bases, with 5 bases of the junction left unmatched. Germline values: CDR1 SNHLY, CDR2 FYNNEI. This CDR3 has 14 amino acids. The CDR3 sequence: CASSTSSGQETQYF. The CDR3 DNA is TGTGCCAGCAGTACATCTAGCGGTCAAGAGACCCAGTACTTC.

Concerning this clone itself: Other DNA sequences in this specimen translate into the identical CDR3. The rearrangement joins TRBV5-1 to TRBJ2-1, with TRBD1 identical over 7 bases. CDR3 length: 14 amino acids. With 0 bases clipped from V and 7 bases from J, the junction kept 4 bases outside the gene matches. CDR1 and CDR2 from the germline V gene are SGHRS and YFSETQ. The DNA for the CDR3 is TGCGCCAGCAGCTTGGAGGGGGCTAGAAATGAGCAGTTCTTC. Translation gives CASSLEGARNEQFF.

The chain uses TRBV7-3 and TRBJ2-2; the D gene is possibly TRBD1 (6 bases). Per the germline V gene, CDR1 is SGHTA and CDR2 is FQGTGA. The CDR3 totals 14 residues. V dropped 9 bases and J dropped 4 bases, with 15 bases sitting between them. In DNA, the CDR3 is TGTGCCAGTTCCTACCGAGGGGGCACCGGGGAGCTGTTTTTT. Its protein product is CASSYRGGTGELFF. Variable domain in full (rest from reference TRBV7-3 and TRBJ2-2): GAGVSQTPSNKVTEKGKYVELRCDPISGHTALYWYRQSLGQGPEFLIYFQGTGAADDSGLPNDRFFAVRPEGSVSTLKIQRTERGDSAVYLCASSYRGGTGELFFGEGSRLTVL.

The chain is built from TRBV7-2 and TRBJ2-1; a possible D gene is TRBD2 (5 bases). This CDR3 is 18 amino acids long. Germline V gene data show CDR1 as SGHTA and CDR2 as FQGNSA. The V and J ends lost 1 base and 3 bases respectively, with 19 bases between them. CDR3 sequence (DNA): TGTGCCAGCAGCTTAGGGGCCGGCGGGCGGTACGGCTACAATGAGCAGTTCTTC. This encodes CASSLGAGGRYGYNEQFF.

The chain combines TRBV6-6 with TRBJ2-7; TRBD1 matches 9 bases. The V and J ends lost 5 bases and 9 bases, in that order; junction bases with no gene match: 8. The CDR3 has 13 residues. Per the germline V gene, CDR1 is MNHNY and CDR2 is SVGAGI (reference sequence). The CDR3 region has the DNA TGTGCCAGCAGTGCGGGACAGGGCATGGGGCAGTACTTC. Amino acid sequence: CASSAGQGMGQYF.

Concerning this clone: The sample carries other DNA sequences with the same CDR3. This chain connects TRBV7-9 to TRBJ2-6; 7 positions agree with TRBD2. CDR1 and CDR2 (germline): SEHNR, FQNEAQ (reference sequence). The CDR3 loop spans 16 amino acids. V trimming: 1 base; J trimming: 4 bases; junction bases outside the gene matches: 4. CDR3 in DNA: TGTGCCAGCAGCTTAGGGGGAGCGGGAGGGGCCAACGTCCTGACTTTC. As protein: CASSLGGAGGANVLTF.

V gene TRBV27 combines with J gene TRBJ2-5; 8 bases line up with TRBD1. The length of the CDR3 is 13 residues. Germline CDR1 reads MNHEY; CDR2 reads SMNVEV (reference sequence). The ends lost 6 bases at V and 5 bases at J; junction bases unmatched: 5. CDR3 DNA: TGTGCCAGCAGAAGGACAGGGAGGGAGACCCAGTACTTC. Amino acid sequence: CASRRTGRETQYF.

V gene TRBV15 combines with J gene TRBJ1-4; 7 bases align to TRBD1. The V gene's germline CDR1 is LNHNV and CDR2 YYDKDF (reference sequence). The CDR3 is 12 residues long. The trim removed 5 bases at V and 11 bases at J, leaving 5 bases unmatched. The CDR3 DNA follows: TGTGCCACCAGCCCCGGGACAGAGAAACTGTTTTTT. It yields the protein CATSPGTEKLFF.

Remarks on this clone: In the same sample, other DNA sequences code for this CDR3. The rearrangement uses TRBV7-3 and TRBJ2-1; a weak D match, TRBD2 (6 bases). There are 15 residues in the CDR3. The germline V gene encodes CDR1 SGHTA and CDR2 FQGTGA. The ends were cut back, 0 bases at V and 4 bases at J, with 10 bases in the middle. The CDR3 loop reads CASSLTSGPYNEQFF. The CDR3 nucleotides are TGTGCCAGCAGCTTAACTAGCGGACCTTACAATGAGCAGTTCTTC.

The chain has TRBV18 and TRBJ2-1; D is uncertain. The germline CDR1 and CDR2 sequences are KGHSH and LQKENI. CDR3 length: 14 amino acids. V lost 4 bases and J 4 bases, leaving 11 bases between the germline ends. The CDR3 nucleotides are TGTGCCAGCTCACTGTCTAGTATATACAATGAGCAGTTCTTC. It is translated as CASSLSSIYNEQFF.

V and J are TRBV5-4 and TRBJ2-2, with D hard to call. Germline values: CDR1 SGHNT, CDR2 YYREEE (reference sequence). This CDR3 is built from 13 residues. V dropped 3 bases and J dropped 5 bases, with 8 bases sitting between them. CDR3 amino acids: CASSSPSTGELFF. The CDR3 DNA reads TGTGCCAGCAGCTCCCCTTCAACCGGGGAGCTGTTTTTT.

This clone was picked up one time. The J gene is TRBJ2-1, the V gene TRBV7-9; D could derive from TRBD1 or TRBD2 (5 bases each). Germline V lookup: CDR1 SEHNR, CDR2 FQNEAQ (reference sequence). V lost 5 bases and J lost 12, with 23 bases in between. This CDR3 spans 15 amino acids. Here the CDR3 reads CASSLDPGPSMGQFF. For the CDR3, the DNA is TGTGCCAGCAGCCTCGATCCGGGGCCAAGTATGGGGCAGTTCTTC. Combining the CDR3 with reference TRBV7-9 and TRBJ2-1 gives the whole variable domain DTGVSQNPRHKITKRGQNVTFRCDPISEHNRLYWYRQTLGQGPEFLTYFQNEAQLEKSRLLSDRFSAERPKGSFSTLEIQRTEQGDSAMYLCASSLDPGPSMGQFFGPGTRLTVL.

This clone appeared once. The V and J genes are TRBV18 and TRBJ1-1; D may be TRBD1 (5 bases). Germline CDR1 KGHSH, CDR2 LQKENI. CDR3 length: 15 residues. Between the trimmed V and J ends, which lost 6 bases and 2 bases, there was a span of 16 bases. The CDR3 loop reads CASSSGGGANTEAFF. DNA of the CDR3: TGTGCCAGCTCTTCCGGTGGTGGGGCAAACACTGAAGCTTTCTTT. Combining the CDR3 with reference TRBV18 and TRBJ1-1 gives the whole variable domain NAGVMQNPRHLVRRRGQEARLRCSPMKGHSHVYWYRQLPEEGLKFMVYLQKENIIDESGMPKERFSAEFPKEGPSILRIQQVVRGDSAAYFCASSSGGGANTEAFFGQGTRLTVV.

This chain uses TRBV5-4 with TRBJ2-2; 9 bases are a match to TRBD1. Trimming removed 3 bases from V and 3 bases from J; junction bases left unmatched: 6. Germline V gives CDR1 SGHNT, CDR2 YYREEE (reference sequence). This CDR3 is built from 16 residues. CDR3 in DNA: TGTGCCAGCAGCTCTGCCGGGACAGGGTACACCGGGGAGCTGTTTTTT. Translating gives CASSSAGTGYTGELFF.

V is TRBV7-2 and J is TRBJ2-6; D not resolved. CDR1 SGHTA and CDR2 FQGNSA come from the germline V gene. Trimming pared 6 bases from V and 1 base from J, leaving 7 bases between. There are 14 residues in the CDR3. The CDR3 protein is CASRRSSGANVLTF. The CDR3 coding sequence is TGTGCCAGCAGGAGGAGTTCTGGGGCCAACGTCCTGACTTTC.

This clone was counted a single time. V is TRBV10-2 and J is TRBJ1-1, with TRBD1 matching 7 bases. The CDR3 contains 13 residues. Germline assignment: CDR1 WSHSY and CDR2 SAAADI. Trimming at V came to 2 bases and at J to 7 bases, leaving 4 bases not matched to a gene. CDR3 sequence reads: CASSEPRQGEAFF. For the CDR3, the DNA is TGCGCCAGCAGTGAGCCTCGACAGGGTGAAGCTTTCTTT.

Remarks on this clone: The identical CDR3 is also encoded by other nucleotide sequences in the sample. This chain links TRBV27 with TRBJ1-2; D is unclear. This CDR3 spans 14 amino acids. V shed 0 bases and J shed 0 bases, with 5 bases lying between them. The germline gives CDR1 MNHEY, CDR2 SMNVEV (reference sequence). The CDR3 DNA is TGTGCCAGCAGTTTATCGGGGACTAACTATGGCTACACCTTC. It is translated as CASSLSGTNYGYTF.